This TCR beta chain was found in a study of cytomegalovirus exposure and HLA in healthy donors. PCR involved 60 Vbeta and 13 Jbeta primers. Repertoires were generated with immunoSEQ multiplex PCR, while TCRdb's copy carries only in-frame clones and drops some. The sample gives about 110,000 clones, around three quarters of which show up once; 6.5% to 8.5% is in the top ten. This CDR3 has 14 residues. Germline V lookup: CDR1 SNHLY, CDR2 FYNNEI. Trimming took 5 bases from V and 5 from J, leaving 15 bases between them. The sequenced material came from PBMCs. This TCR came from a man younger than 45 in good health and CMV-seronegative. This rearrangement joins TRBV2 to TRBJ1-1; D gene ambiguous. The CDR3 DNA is TGTGCCAGCAGTATCTGGACTGTCGTGACTGAAGCTTTCTTT. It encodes CASSIWTVVTEAFF.